This TCR beta chain was sequenced in a study of shared clonotypes between healthy human individuals (dated by TCRdb to 2018 to 2021). Regarding the complete study: The cohort comprised two women and a few men aged 18 to 49 years. Different laboratories and diverse techniques were used to prepare libraries and sequence TCR repertoires, to increase sequencing depth and limit assay-specific biases. The study deeply sequenced blood TCR repertoires of about 5 healthy adults to estimate repertoire size and the extent of clonotype sharing between individuals. Leukapheresis yielded between about 0.9 and 9 billion PBMCs per donor.

On this clone itself: It has no known antigen specificity. Nothing much larger sits one base from this clone, and base qualities are not available.

Using the deep immunoSEQ assay, multiplex PCR amplified TCR CDR3 regions from genomic DNA. For each cell subset, the extracted genomic DNA was distributed evenly across all wells of several immunoSEQ 96-well plates, and each plate served as one replicate. For unsorted PBMC, each replicate PCR was loaded with roughly 330 ng genomic DNA, equivalent to 25,000 to 35,000 T cell genomes. Ten immunoSEQ deep assay plates were used to sequence the unsorted PBMC genomic DNA. Purified libraries were measured with a Qubit 3.0 fluorometer, size-checked on a Bioanalyzer 2100, and measured again with the KAPA Library Quantification kit. Each immunoSEQ 96-well plate was sequenced on its own single-read 150-cycle Illumina NextSeq 550 flow cell. The original pipeline was this. Because only junctional sequences without quality scores were contained in the immunoSEQ output, filtering matching that applied to full-length reads could not be performed. To assign V/J genes and CDR3, sequences were annotated using PyIR, a Python wrapper for IgBLAST v1.9, with IMGT germline references. Reads with weak V/J assignments (E-value above 1e-6), missing CDR3, stop codons, out-of-frame junctions, or ambiguous translated residues were removed. V3J clonotypes were defined as sequences sharing the same inferred V gene, J gene, and CDR3 amino acid sequence. The percentage overlap between two repertoires was calculated by dividing the number of shared unique clonotypes by the size of the smaller repertoire. Three approaches were used to assess repertoire richness: RTK rarefaction, the Chao1 estimator, and Recon v2.1 estimates of unobserved clonotypes. Not all clones reach the TCRdb copy of this immuneACCESS table, which keeps in-frame sequences only. Checked studies attribute under half of the gap to unresolved V genes and leave the rest unexplained. The V and J calls and clone size come from that table; D and trimming were worked out from the DNA. Present in this sample are about 450,000 clones, roughly three quarters of which were seen just once. The ten largest make up around 13% of the sample.

From its cysteine to its phenylalanine, the CDR3 spans 14 amino acids. Just the 42-base CDR3 DNA is kept, in frame starting at base 1. CDR1 and CDR2 are read off the germline V gene as SGHRS and YFSETQ. V lost 4 bases and J lost 0 bases; the stretch between them is 11 bases long. Donors were healthy HIV-negative adults with no recently reported acute infections or vaccinations. Every donor was a Caucasian adult residing in Nashville, Tennessee, USA. In the unsorted samples, 70 million to 90 million PBMCs were counted, and genomic DNA was extracted using the QIAamp DNA Blood Mini kit. Blood was obtained by leukapheresis, after which PBMCs were separated by Ficoll-Histopaque density gradient centrifugation and cryopreserved in liquid nitrogen vapor phase. The paper's findings and limits, for the study overall: Sampling was restricted to blood, and TCR repertoires in tissues likely differ from the TCR repertoires found in blood. Because the study included only a small number of donors, the genetic and exposure-history diversity represented was limited. Pairwise subsampling led to the expectation that sequencing depth would affect the degree of clonotype sharing among donors.

The clonotype originates from a woman in her thirties or forties in good health. Some clones in this sample may be carry-over from other donors' samples. Input material: PBMCs. Recombination joined TRBV5-1 with TRBJ2-7; the D gene lacks a confident call. The DNA sequence is given as TGCGCCAGCAGCCTCTCTCAAAGCTCCTACGAGCAGTACTTC. Its protein reads: CASSLSQSSYEQYF.